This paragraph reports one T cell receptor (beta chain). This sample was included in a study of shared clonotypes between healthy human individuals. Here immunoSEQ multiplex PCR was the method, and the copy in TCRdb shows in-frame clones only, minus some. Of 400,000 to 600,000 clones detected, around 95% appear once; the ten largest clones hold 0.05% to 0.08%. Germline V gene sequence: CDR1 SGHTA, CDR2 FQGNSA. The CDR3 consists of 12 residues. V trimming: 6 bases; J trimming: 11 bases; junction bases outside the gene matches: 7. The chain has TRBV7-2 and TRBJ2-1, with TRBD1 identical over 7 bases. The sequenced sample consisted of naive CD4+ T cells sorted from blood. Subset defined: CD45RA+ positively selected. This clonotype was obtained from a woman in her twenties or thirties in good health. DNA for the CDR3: TGTGCCAGCAGATCTCAGGGGGATAAGCAGTTCTTC. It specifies CASRSQGDKQFF.